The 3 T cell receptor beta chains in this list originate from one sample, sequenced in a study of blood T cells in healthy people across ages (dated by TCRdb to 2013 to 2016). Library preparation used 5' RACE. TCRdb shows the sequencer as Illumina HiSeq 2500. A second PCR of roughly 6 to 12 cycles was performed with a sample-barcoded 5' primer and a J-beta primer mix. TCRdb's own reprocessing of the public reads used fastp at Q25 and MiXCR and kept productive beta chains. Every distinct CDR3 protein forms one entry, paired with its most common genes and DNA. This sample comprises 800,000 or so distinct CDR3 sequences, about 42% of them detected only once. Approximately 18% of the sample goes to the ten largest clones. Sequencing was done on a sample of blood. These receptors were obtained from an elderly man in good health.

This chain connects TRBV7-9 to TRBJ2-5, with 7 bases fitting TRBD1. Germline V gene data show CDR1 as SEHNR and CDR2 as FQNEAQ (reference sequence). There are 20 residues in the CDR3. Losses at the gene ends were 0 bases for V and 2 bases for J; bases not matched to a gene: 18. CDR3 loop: CASSLAIRQGNIEGQETQYF. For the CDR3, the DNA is TGTGCCAGCAGCTTAGCTATCCGACAGGGAAACATAGAGGGACAAGAGACCCAGTACTTC.

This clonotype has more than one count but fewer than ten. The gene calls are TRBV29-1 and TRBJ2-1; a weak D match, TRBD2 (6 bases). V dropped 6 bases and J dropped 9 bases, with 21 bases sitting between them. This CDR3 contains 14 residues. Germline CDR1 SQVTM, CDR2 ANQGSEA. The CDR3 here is CSVRWRDLMSEQFF. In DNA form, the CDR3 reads TGCAGCGTAAGGTGGCGGGACCTAATGAGTGAGCAGTTCTTC.

CDR3 in amino acids: CSAGTGSNYGYTF. The CDR3, as DNA: TGCAGTGCTGGGACAGGGAGTAACTATGGCTACACCTTC. V and J are TRBV20-1 and TRBJ1-2, with 9 positions matching TRBD1. The CDR3 totals 13 residues. The germline CDR1 and CDR2 sequences are DFQATT and SNEGSKA (reference sequence). V gave up 5 bases and J gave up 1 base; unmatched junction bases: 2.